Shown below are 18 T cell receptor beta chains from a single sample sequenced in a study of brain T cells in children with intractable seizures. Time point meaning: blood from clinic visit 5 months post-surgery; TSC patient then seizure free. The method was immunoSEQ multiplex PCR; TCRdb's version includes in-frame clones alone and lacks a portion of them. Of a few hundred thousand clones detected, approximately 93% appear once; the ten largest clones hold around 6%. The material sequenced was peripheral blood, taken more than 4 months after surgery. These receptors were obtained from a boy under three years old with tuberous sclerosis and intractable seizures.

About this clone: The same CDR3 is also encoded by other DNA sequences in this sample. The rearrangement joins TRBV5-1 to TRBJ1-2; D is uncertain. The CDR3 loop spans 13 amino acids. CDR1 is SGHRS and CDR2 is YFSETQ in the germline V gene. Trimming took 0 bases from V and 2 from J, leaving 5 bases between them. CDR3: CASSLGENYGYTF. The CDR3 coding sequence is TGCGCCAGCAGCTTGGGGGAGAACTATGGCTACACCTTC.

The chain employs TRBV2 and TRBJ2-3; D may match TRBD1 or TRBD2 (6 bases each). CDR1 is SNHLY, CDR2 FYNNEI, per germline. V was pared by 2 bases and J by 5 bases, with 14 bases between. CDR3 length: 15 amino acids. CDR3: CASSEKGGAIDTQYF. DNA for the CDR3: TGTGCCAGCAGTGAAAAGGGGGGAGCGATAGATACGCAGTATTTT.

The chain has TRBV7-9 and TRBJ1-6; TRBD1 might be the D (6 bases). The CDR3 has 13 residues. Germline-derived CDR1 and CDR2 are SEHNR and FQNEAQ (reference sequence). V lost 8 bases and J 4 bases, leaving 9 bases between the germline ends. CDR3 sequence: CASAQGYNSPLHF. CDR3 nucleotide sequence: TGTGCCAGCGCACAGGGTTATAATTCACCCCTCCACTTT.

CDR3 loop: CASSLFGSYEQYF. The CDR3 region has the DNA TGCGCCAGCAGCTTGTTTGGGTCCTACGAGCAGTACTTC. The rearrangement links TRBV5-1 to TRBJ2-7; no definite D call. Germline V gene data show CDR1 as SGHRS and CDR2 as YFSETQ. V lost 1 base, J lost 1 base, and 6 bases lay in between. The CDR3 consists of 13 residues.

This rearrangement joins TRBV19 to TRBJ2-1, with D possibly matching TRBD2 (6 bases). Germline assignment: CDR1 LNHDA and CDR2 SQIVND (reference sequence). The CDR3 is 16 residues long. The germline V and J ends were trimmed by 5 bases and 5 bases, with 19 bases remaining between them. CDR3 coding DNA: TGTGCCAGTAGTCCCTATGTGAGCGCGGGGAACAATGAGCAGTTCTTC. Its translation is CASSPYVSAGNNEQFF. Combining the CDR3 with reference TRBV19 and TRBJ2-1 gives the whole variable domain DGGITQSPKYLFRKEGQNVTLSCEQNLNHDAMYWYRQDPGQGLRLIYYSQIVNDFQKGDIAEGYSVSREKKESFPLTVTSAQKNPTAFYLCASSPYVSAGNNEQFFGPGTRLTVL.

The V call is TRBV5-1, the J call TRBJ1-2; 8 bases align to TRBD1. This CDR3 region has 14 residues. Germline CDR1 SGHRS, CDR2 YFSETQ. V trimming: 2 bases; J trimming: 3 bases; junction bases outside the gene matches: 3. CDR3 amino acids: CASSFDRGDYGYTF. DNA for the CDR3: TGCGCCAGCAGCTTCGACAGGGGTGACTATGGCTACACCTTC.

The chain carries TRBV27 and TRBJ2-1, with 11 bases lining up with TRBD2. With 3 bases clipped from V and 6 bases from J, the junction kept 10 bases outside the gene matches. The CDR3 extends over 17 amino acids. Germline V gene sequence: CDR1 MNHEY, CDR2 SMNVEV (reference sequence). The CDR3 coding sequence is TGTGCCAGCAGTTTCCGTCTAGCGGGAGGTATGAGCAATGAGCAGTTCTTC. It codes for CASSFRLAGGMSNEQFF.

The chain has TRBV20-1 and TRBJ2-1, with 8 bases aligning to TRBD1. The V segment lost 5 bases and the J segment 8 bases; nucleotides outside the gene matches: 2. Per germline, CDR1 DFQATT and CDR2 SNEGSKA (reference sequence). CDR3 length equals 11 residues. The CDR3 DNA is TGCAGTGCTGAGGACAGGGATGAGCAGTTCTTC. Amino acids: CSAEDRDEQFF.

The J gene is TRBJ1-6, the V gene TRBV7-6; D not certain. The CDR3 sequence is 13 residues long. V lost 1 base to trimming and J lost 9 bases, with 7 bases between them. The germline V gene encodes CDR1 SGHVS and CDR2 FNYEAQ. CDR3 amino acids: CASSLVVGSPLHF. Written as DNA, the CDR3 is TGTGCCAGCAGCTTAGTGGTGGGTTCACCCCTCCACTTT. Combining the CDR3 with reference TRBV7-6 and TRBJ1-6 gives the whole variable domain GAGVSQSPRYKVTKRGQDVALRCDPISGHVSLYWYRQALGQGPEFLTYFNYEAQQDKSGLPNDRFSAERPEGSISTLTIQRTEQRDSAMYRCASSLVVGSPLHFGNGTRLTVT.

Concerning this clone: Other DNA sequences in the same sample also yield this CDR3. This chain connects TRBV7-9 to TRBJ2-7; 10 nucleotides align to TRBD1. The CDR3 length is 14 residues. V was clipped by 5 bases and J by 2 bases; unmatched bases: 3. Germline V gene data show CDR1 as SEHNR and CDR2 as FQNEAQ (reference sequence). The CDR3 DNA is TGTGCCAGCAGCCTGGGACAGGGGACCTACGAGCAGTACTTC. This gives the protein CASSLGQGTYEQYF.

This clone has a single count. The CDR3, as DNA: TGTGCTAGTGGTTTGGTCCCAGGGACTAGCGGCTCTGGGGCCAACGTCCTGACTTTC. As protein: CASGLVPGTSGSGANVLTF. V and J are TRBV12-5 and TRBJ2-6; 11 bases map to TRBD2. With 0 bases clipped from V and 0 bases from J, the junction kept 4 bases outside the gene matches. This CDR3 has 19 residues. Looked up from germline, CDR1 is LGHNT and CDR2 is FRNRAP. The variable domain in full, with the rest retrieved from reference TRBV12-5 and TRBJ2-6, is DARVTQTPRHKVTEMGQEVTMRCQPILGHNTVFWYRQTMMQGLELLAYFRNRAPLDDSGMPKDRFSAEMPDATLATLKIQPSEPRDSAVYFCASGLVPGTSGSGANVLTFGAGSRLTVL.

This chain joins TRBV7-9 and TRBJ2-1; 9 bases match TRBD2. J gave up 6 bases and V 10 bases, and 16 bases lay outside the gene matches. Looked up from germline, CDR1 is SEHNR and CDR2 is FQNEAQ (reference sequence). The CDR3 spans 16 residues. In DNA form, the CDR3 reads TGTGCCACCTCAAGTCGTTGGCGGGAGGGAGGCAATGAGCAGTTCTTC. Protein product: CATSSRWREGGNEQFF.

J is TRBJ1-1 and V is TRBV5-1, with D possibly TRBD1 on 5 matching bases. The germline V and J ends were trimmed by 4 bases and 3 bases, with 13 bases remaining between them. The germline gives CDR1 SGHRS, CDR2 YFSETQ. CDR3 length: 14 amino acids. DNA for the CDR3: TGCGCCAGCAGCCCCCGCAGGGAGTACACTGAAGCTTTCTTT. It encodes CASSPRREYTEAFF.

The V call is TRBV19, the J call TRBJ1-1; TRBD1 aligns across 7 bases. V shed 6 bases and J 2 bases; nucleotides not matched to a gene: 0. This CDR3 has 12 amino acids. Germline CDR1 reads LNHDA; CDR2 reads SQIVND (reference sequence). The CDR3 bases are TGTGCCAGTAGAGGGGGCAACACTGAAGCTTTCTTT. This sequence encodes CASRGGNTEAFF.

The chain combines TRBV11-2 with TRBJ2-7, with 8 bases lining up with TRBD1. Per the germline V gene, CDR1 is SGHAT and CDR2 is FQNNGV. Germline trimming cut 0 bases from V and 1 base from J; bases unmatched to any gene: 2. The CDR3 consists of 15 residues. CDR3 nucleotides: TGTGCCAGCAGCTTAGACAGGGGGCCGTCCTACGAGCAGTACTTC. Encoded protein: CASSLDRGPSYEQYF.

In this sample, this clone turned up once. The chain's CDR3 is CASSPTLRTSGFQETQYF. The CDR3 region has the DNA TGTGCCAGCAGTCCCACACTAAGGACTAGCGGGTTCCAAGAGACCCAGTACTTC. This sequence joins TRBV6-6 and TRBJ2-5, with 11 bases fitting TRBD2. Germline V gene lookup returns CDR1 MNHNY and CDR2 SVGAGI (reference sequence). The length of the CDR3 is 18 residues. With 5 bases clipped from V and 1 base from J, the junction kept 12 bases outside the gene matches.

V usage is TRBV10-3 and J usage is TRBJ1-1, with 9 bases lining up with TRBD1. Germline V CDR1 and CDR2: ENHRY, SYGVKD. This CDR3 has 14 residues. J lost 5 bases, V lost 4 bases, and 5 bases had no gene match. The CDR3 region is CAISAEGQGTEAFF. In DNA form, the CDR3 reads TGTGCCATCAGTGCCGAAGGACAGGGGACTGAAGCTTTCTTT.

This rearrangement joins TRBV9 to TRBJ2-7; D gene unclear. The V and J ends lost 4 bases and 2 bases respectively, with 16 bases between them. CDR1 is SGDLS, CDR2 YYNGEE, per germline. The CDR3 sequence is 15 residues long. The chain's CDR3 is CASSPQVADTYEQYF. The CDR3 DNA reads TGTGCCAGCAGCCCCCAGGTAGCTGACACCTACGAGCAGTACTTC.